Listed here are 9 T cell receptor beta chains from one sample, sequenced in a study of T cell responses to AZD1222 COVID-19 vaccine. Measured with immunoSEQ multiplex PCR; TCRdb has only the in-frame clones, and not every one. Seen here are roughly 140,000 clones, roughly 90% observed once, and the top ten hold around 1.6%. The sample in question was peripheral blood, obtained 28 days after the second AZD1222 dose. The source of these receptors is an adult who received the AZD1222 COVID-19 vaccine.

V and J are TRBV5-1 and TRBJ2-5, with 11 bases identical to TRBD2. CDR3 length: 15 amino acids. V shed 4 bases, J shed 2 bases, and the junction held 4 bases outside the gene matches. Germline V lookup: CDR1 SGHRS, CDR2 YFSETQ. CDR3 in amino acids: CASSDRLAGQETQYF. CDR3 nucleotide sequence: TGCGCCAGCAGCGACCGACTAGCGGGGCAAGAGACCCAGTACTTC.

The chain uses TRBV5-1 and TRBJ2-7; TRBD2 matches 7 bases. CDR1 SGHRS and CDR2 YFSETQ come from the germline V gene. The CDR3 totals 15 residues. V gave up 0 bases and J gave up 3 bases; unmatched junction bases: 6. CDR3 DNA sequence: TGCGCCAGCAGCTTGGGGATAGCGGGTAGCTACGAGCAGTACTTC. It translates to CASSLGIAGSYEQYF.

This clone was observed once. This sequence joins TRBV4-2 and TRBJ2-1; 15 nucleotides align to TRBD2. The CDR3 sequence is 16 residues long. With 3 bases clipped from V and 3 bases from J, the junction kept 0 bases outside the gene matches. Germline V gene lookup returns CDR1 LGHNA and CDR2 YNFKEQ. Written as DNA, the CDR3 is TGTGCCAGCAGCCAGGGACTAGCGGGAGGCTACAATGAGCAGTTCTTC. Its translation: CASSQGLAGGYNEQFF.

This sequence joins TRBV6-1 and TRBJ2-7, with D unresolved. There are 11 residues in the CDR3. Germline V gene lookup returns CDR1 MNHNS and CDR2 SASEGT. Trimming pared 3 bases from V and 3 bases from J, leaving 3 bases between. The CDR3 DNA sequence: TGTGCCAGCAGTGAGGACTACGAGCAGTACGTC. Translating gives CASSEDYEQYV.

The chain carries TRBV18 and TRBJ1-5; a weak D match, TRBD1 (5 bases). V was cut by 3 bases and J by 3 bases, with 12 bases left in between. The CDR3 is made up of 15 amino acids. Per the germline V gene, CDR1 is KGHSH and CDR2 is LQKENI. In DNA form, the CDR3 reads TGTGCCAGCTCACCTAACCAGGGAACCAATCAGCCCCAGCATTTT. As protein: CASSPNQGTNQPQHF.

The chain employs TRBV5-5 and TRBJ2-1; D ambiguous. Trimming shortened V by 0 bases and J by 0 bases, and 10 bases separated the two germline ends. The CDR3 sequence is 16 residues long. The V gene's germline CDR1 is SGHKS and CDR2 YYEKEE (reference sequence). The CDR3 spells CASSLGPMSSYNEQFF. The DNA of the CDR3 is TGTGCCAGCAGCTTGGGACCGATGAGCTCCTACAATGAGCAGTTCTTC. Together with reference TRBV5-5 and TRBJ2-1, the CDR3 gives the full variable domain: DAGVTQSPTHLIKTRGQQVTLRCSPISGHKSVSWYQQVLGQGPQFIFQYYEKEERGRGNFPDRFSARQFPNYSSELNVNALLLGDSALYLCASSLGPMSSYNEQFFGPGTRLTVL.

The CDR3 spells CATSGSNSNQPQHF. The CDR3 DNA reads TGCGCCACCTCTGGGAGTAATAGCAATCAGCCCCAGCATTTT. The chain combines TRBV10-2 with TRBJ1-5; D is undetermined. V dropped 10 bases and J dropped 0 bases, with 13 bases sitting between them. Germline CDR1 reads WSHSY; CDR2 reads SAAADI. The CDR3 has 14 amino acids.

The chain combines TRBV2 with TRBJ2-1, with D unclear. Trimming stripped 6 bases from V and 3 bases from J, with 12 bases between. This CDR3 has 14 residues. CDR1 and CDR2 (germline): SNHLY, FYNNEI. The CDR3 sequence: CASRVGLYYNEQFF. CDR3 nucleotide sequence: TGTGCCAGCAGGGTAGGATTGTACTACAATGAGCAGTTCTTC.

The V gene is TRBV5-1, the J gene TRBJ2-7, with 8 bases lining up with TRBD1. The CDR3 contains 15 residues. After removal of 2 bases from V and 2 bases from J, the junction contained 6 bases not matched to a gene. In germline, CDR1 is SGHRS, CDR2 YFSETQ. Written as DNA, the CDR3 is TGCGCCAGCAGCTTATTGACGGACAGGGCCTACGAGCAGTACGTC. It translates to CASSLLTDRAYEQYV.